This T cell receptor beta chain was profiled in a study of blood T cells in healthy people across ages. The V gene's germline CDR1 is MNHEY and CDR2 SMNVEV (reference sequence). Between the trimmed V and J ends, which lost 3 bases and 0 bases, there was a span of 15 bases. The length of the CDR3 is 18 residues. This clonotype has more than one count but fewer than ten. The use of a sample-barcoded 5' primer and a J-beta primer mix characterized a second PCR of roughly 6 to 11 cycles. One entry per CDR3 protein, called by TCRdb with MiXCR from the 5' RACE reads. The data show around 520,000 distinct CDR3 sequences, 25% to 35% seen once. This sample also belongs to another study, concerning T cells of mothers and their children.

V usage is TRBV27 and J usage is TRBJ2-6; D gene ambiguous. The sequence derives from a boy between 2 and 10 years old in good health. The specimen sequenced was blood. CDR3 in DNA: TGTGCCAGCAGTTTGGTCGGACCGCGGTACTCTGGGGCCAACGTCCTGACTTTC. Its protein is CASSLVGPRYSGANVLTF.